The rows below give T cell receptor beta chains drawn from one sample of a study of T cell responses to AZD1222 COVID-19 vaccine. The method was immunoSEQ multiplex PCR; TCRdb's version includes in-frame clones alone and lacks a portion of them. Here the sample spans roughly 50,000 clones, roughly 90% being singletons. The sequencing here drew on peripheral blood, taken on day 0 of AZD1222 vaccination. All receptors come from an adult in good health. Each CDR3 is given with its conserved first and last residue. The D gene is left open where the match is weak. Size values are once, few and many counts, or a class for expanded clones, and some rows have none.

d_call	clone_size	v_call	j_call	cdr3_nt	cdr3_aa
TRBD1	-	TRBV7-2	TRBJ2-2	TGTGCCAGCAGCTTAGCTATGACAGGGTCACGGGCCGGGGAGCTGTTTTTT	CASSLAMTGSRAGELFF
-	-	TRBV13	TRBJ2-2	TGTGCCAGCTCTCGGGGAAGAGCGGTACACCGGGAGCTGTTTTTT	CASSRGRAVHRELFF
-	-	TRBV20-1	TRBJ1-5	TGCAGTGCTAGTATCTCTGCCACTGACGGTCAGCCCCAGCATTTT	CSASISATDGQPQHF
-	once	TRBV28	TRBJ1-1	TGTGCCAGCAGTTTAACAGGGCCCTATGAAGCTTTCTTT	CASSLTGPYEAFF
-	-	TRBV5-1	TRBJ2-5	TGCGCCAGCAGCTTGGGACTCCGGGTCCCTAAAGAGACCCAGTACTTC	CASSLGLRVPKETQYF
TRBD2	once	TRBV7-8	TRBJ2-3	TGTGCCAGCAGGCCGGGACTAGCAACAGATACGCAGTATTTT	CASRPGLATDTQYF
TRBD1	once	TRBV6-4	TRBJ1-5	TGTGCCAGCAGTGATCCACGGACAGGGAGGGAGGATCAGCCCCAGCATTTT	CASSDPRTGREDQPQHF
-	-	TRBV5-1	TRBJ1-2	TGCGCCAGCAGCTTGGAGAACGGCCCTATTGGCTACACCTTC	CASSLENGPIGYTF
-	once	TRBV6-1	TRBJ2-6	TGTGCCAGCAGTGAAGGGGCAGGGGCCAACGTCCTGACTTTC	CASSEGAGANVLTF
-	-	TRBV29-1	TRBJ1-6	TGCAGCGTTACCTTTGGGCTTGATTCACCCCTCCACTTT	CSVTFGLDSPLHF
-	-	TRBV24-1	TRBJ2-1	TGTGCCACCAGTACAGACGGGGGGCTTGAGCAGTTCTTC	CATSTDGGLEQFF
TRBD2	-	TRBV7-6	TRBJ2-3	TGTGCCAGCAGCTCCTGGACTAGCGGGAGTTCAGATACGCAGTATTTT	CASSSWTSGSSDTQYF
-	-	TRBV6-1	TRBJ2-3	TGTGCCAGCAGTGAAGCGGTCCAGGCAGATACGCAGTATTTT	CASSEAVQADTQYF
-	-	TRBV5-1	TRBJ1-2	TGCGCCAGCAGCTTGGAACCAGGGGAAGGCTATGGCTACACCTTC	CASSLEPGEGYGYTF
-	-	TRBV25-1	TRBJ2-7	TGTGCCAGCAGCAATAGACTTCAACCCTACGAGCAGTACTTC	CASSNRLQPYEQYF